This TCR beta chain was obtained from a study of radiation and T cells in renal cell carcinoma. Per germline, CDR1 PRHDT and CDR2 FYEKMQ (reference sequence). The CDR3 extends over 17 amino acids. V lost 2 bases and J 4 bases, leaving 18 bases between the germline ends. Study outcomes and limitations: Pretreatment tumor biopsies were lacking, so baseline clonotypes are unknown.

Regarding this clone: Antigen specificity is unknown.

Time point reported: blood 4 weeks post-SBRT, at nephrectomy. Treatment indicated: 15 Gy SBRT to primary tumor, nephrectomy 4 weeks later. Method: immunoSEQ multiplex PCR; TCRdb's copy keeps in-frame clones and lacks some. The sample lists around 180,000 clones; about 87% were seen once. This clonotype originated in a woman in her fifties or sixties with renal cell carcinoma. The sequences come from blood, collected from a patient whose treatment included radiotherapy and nephrectomy. The V call is TRBV13, the J call TRBJ2-1, with D perhaps TRBD1 (5 bases). This CDR3 is CASSLPDTQEPYNEQFF. CDR3 nucleotides: TGTGCCAGCAGCTTACCGGACACGCAAGAACCATACAATGAGCAGTTCTTC. The full variable domain, with the rest looked up from reference TRBV13 and TRBJ2-1, is AAGVIQSPRHLIKEKRETATLKCYPIPRHDTVYWYQQGPGQDPQFLISFYEKMQSDKGSIPDRFSAQQFSDYHSELNMSSLELGDSALYFCASSLPDTQEPYNEQFFGPGTRLTVL.